The T cell receptor (beta chain) under discussion was sequenced for a study of T cells in Graves' hyperthyroidism and ophthalmopathy (dated by TCRdb to about 2019). A note on the overall study: Peripheral blood samples were taken at the time of initial diagnosis, prior to any treatment. To identify TCR V-J signatures that set the groups apart, the researchers used a discovery cohort of 100 patients, made up of around 42 with Graves' ophthalmopathy and some 56 with stable Graves' hyperthyroidism. Prospective prediction of ophthalmopathy was tested in an independent validation cohort of 18 to 20 hyperthyroidism patients and 15 to 17 patients who later progressed to ophthalmopathy. The 95 to 100 discovery patients were randomly split 7:3 into training and test sets. The study also compared thyroid tissue and blood T-cell repertoires from a handful of Graves' hyperthyroidism patients. After sampling, hyperthyroidism patients received methimazole starting at 30 mg daily, and ophthalmopathy patients received high-dose intravenous methylprednisolone. The paper reports TCR Vbeta CDR3 sequencing of approximately 140 peripheral blood samples: fewer than 50 ophthalmopathy, under 80 hyperthyroidism and 17 progressor patients. The full study reports these points: No statistical method was used to fix the sample size in advance, and group allocation was not hidden from the investigators. Most expanded thyroid clonotypes (frequency above 0.001) were also found in blood, which suggests that blood repertoires may mirror thyroid immune responses. In validation, progression to ophthalmopathy was predicted by the model with almost 71% sensitivity and around 76% specificity, a median of approximately 6.5 months before onset. A model built on a 13 V-J signature distinguished ophthalmopathy from stable hyperthyroidism, reaching about 88% sensitivity and 81.08% specificity in cross-validation and 80%/75% in testing.

In this sample, this clonotype turned up many times. The antigen it binds to is not known. Per-base quality was not reported, and no clone a single base away is much larger than it. Graves' hyperthyroidism was defined as stable when no progression to ophthalmopathy occurred over 18 months of follow-up. The hyperthyroidism patients were between 18 and 65 years old and newly diagnosed, with a disease duration of less than 2 months. Patients with uncontrolled infections, other autoimmune diseases, pregnancy or lactation were excluded. Clinical symptoms, serum thyroxine and TRAb, thyroid ultrasound, and orbital computed tomography formed the basis for the diagnoses. Ficoll-Paque density gradient centrifugation was used to isolate PBMCs from 9.5 to 10 ml of fresh peripheral blood. Total RNA was extracted with Trizol reagent, and quality was checked on an Agilent 2100 Bioanalyzer. TCR beta CDR3 regions were amplified from RNA transcripts. The TCR CDR3 was subjected to a first round of RT-PCR using the HTBI primer set and the Qiagen OneStep RT-PCR kit. Libraries were constructed in a second round of multiplex PCR, after which size selection and purification were performed. Libraries were sequenced paired-end with 100 bp reads on an Illumina HiSeq2000. Regarding the original processing steps: SOAPnuke was used to process the raw data, with reads discarded if the reads contained adapters or uncalled bases, had a mean Phred below 15, or lacked an exact constant-primer or identifier match. High-quality paired reads were merged using COPE v1.2.5, and each unique nucleotide sequence was defined as a clonotype. Clonotypes were aligned to IMGT TRBV, TRBD and TRBJ reference segments using MiTCR v1.1. The analysis was restricted to V-J combinations with a frequency above 0.0001, which together covered about 99% of the repertoires. The TCS score was defined as F50 (clonal expansion) divided by E x V (chaos), with BLOSUM62-based TCRdist calculated between CDR3 peptides within each V-J. Welch's t-statistics and random forest reduced fewer than 600 V-J features to under 15, which were used in a naive Bayes classifier (R e1071). The raw public data were reprocessed by TCRdb itself: fastp quality trimming at Q25, MiXCR clonotype calling, in-frame beta chains only. Rows with a matching CDR3 protein are joined into one entry that keeps the most common DNA and genes. TCRdb's processing, not the authors' own work, is the source of the V and J calls. The sample yields 300,000 to 350,000 distinct CDR3 sequences; around a sixth were counted once. Together, the top ten hold under 55% of the sample.

The CDR3 sequence holds 12 residues, the cysteine and phenylalanine included. Just CDR3 DNA is preserved here, 36 bases in frame from base 1. V loses 9 bases at its end and J loses 7 bases; junction bases beyond the gene matches: 4. The germline V gene (reference sequence) provides CDR1 MNHEY and CDR2 SMNVEV. The clonotype comes from a woman in her 50s with Graves' hyperthyroidism. The source material was blood. The sequence joins TRBV27 to TRBJ1-4; 8 middle bases align to TRBD1. The CDR3 has the sequence CASGTGLEKLFF. The DNA is as follows: TGTGCCAGTGGGACAGGACTTGAAAAACTGTTTTTT.